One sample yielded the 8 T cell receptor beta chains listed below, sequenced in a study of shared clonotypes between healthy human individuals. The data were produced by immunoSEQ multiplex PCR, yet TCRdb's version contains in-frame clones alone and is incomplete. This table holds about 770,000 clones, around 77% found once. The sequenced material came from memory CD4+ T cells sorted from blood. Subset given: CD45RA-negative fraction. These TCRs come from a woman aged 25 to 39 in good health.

For the CDR3, the DNA is TGTGCCAGCTCACCACCGGGGATAGCATCCGAGCAGTACTTC. Translation: CASSPPGIASEQYF. The chain joins TRBV18 to TRBJ2-7; no firm D call. With 0 bases removed from V and 6 bases from J, the gap between germline ends came to 12 bases. The CDR3 has 14 residues. The germline gives CDR1 KGHSH, CDR2 LQKENI.

In DNA, the CDR3 is TGCAGCGTTGTAGCTGGACAGACCTACGAGCAGTACTTC. Protein: CSVVAGQTYEQYF. V gene TRBV29-1 combines with J gene TRBJ2-7; possibly TRBD1 for D (6 bases). The CDR3 loop spans 13 amino acids. The V end lost 4 bases, the J end lost 2 bases, and 12 bases lay between the germline ends. Germline CDR1 SQVTM, CDR2 ANQGSEA.

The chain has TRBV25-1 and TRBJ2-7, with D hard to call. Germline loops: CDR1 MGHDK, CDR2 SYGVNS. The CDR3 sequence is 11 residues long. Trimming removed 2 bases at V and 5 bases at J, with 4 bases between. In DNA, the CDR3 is TGTGCCAGCAGTGAAAATCACGAGCAGTACTTC. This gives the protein CASSENHEQYF.

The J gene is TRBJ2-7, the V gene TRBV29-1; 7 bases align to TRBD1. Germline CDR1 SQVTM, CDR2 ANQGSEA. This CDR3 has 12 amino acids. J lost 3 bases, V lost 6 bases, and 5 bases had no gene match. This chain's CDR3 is CSVGTDYYEQYF. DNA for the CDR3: TGCAGCGTCGGGACAGACTACTACGAGCAGTACTTC.

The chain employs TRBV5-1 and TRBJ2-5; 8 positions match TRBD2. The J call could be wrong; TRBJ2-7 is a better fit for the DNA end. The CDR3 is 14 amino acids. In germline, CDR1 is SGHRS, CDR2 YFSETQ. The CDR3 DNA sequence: TGCGCCAGCAGCTTACGGGAGGGTCTGCACGAGCAGTACTTC. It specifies CASSLREGLHEQYF.

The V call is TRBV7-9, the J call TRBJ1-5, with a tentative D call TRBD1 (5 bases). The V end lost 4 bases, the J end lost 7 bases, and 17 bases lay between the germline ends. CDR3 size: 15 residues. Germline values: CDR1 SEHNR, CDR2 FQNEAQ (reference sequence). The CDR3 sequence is CASSSSGGTFQPQHF. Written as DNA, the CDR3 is TGTGCCAGCAGCTCTTCAGGAGGGACCTTCCAGCCCCAGCATTTT.

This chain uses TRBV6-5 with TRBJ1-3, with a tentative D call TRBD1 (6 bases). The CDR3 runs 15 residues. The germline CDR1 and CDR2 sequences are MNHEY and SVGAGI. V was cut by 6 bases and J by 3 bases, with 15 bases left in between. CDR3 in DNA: TGTGCCAGCAGCCCTCAGGGGATTTTTGGAAACACCATATATTTT. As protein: CASSPQGIFGNTIYF.

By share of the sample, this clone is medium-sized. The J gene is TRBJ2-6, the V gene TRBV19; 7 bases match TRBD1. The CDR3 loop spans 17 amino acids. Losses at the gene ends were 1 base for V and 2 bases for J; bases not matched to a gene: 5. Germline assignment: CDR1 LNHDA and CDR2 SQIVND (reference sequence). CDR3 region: CASSIGQGEAGANVLTF. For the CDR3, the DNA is TGTGCCAGTAGTATAGGACAGGGTGAAGCTGGGGCCAACGTCCTGACTTTC.